The 28 T cell receptor beta chains below were found in one sample sequenced in a study of cytomegalovirus exposure and HLA in healthy donors. The PCR was carried out with 60 Vbeta primers and 13 Jbeta primers. The method was immunoSEQ multiplex PCR; TCRdb's version includes in-frame clones alone and lacks a portion of them. The sample holds 150,000 to 200,000 clones, around 80% seen once. Sequencing was done on a sample of PBMCs. These receptors all stem from a girl between 5 and 17 years old in good health and CMV-seropositive.

The CDR3: CASSLVAGAYNEQFF. DNA for the CDR3: TGCGCCAGCAGCTTGGTAGCAGGGGCCTACAATGAGCAGTTCTTC. J is TRBJ2-1 and V is TRBV5-1; tentatively, D is TRBD1 (6 bases). Trimming shortened V by 0 bases and J by 2 bases, and 9 bases separated the two germline ends. In germline, CDR1 is SGHRS, CDR2 YFSETQ. The CDR3 extends over 15 amino acids.

This chain joins TRBV9 and TRBJ2-5, with TRBD1 as a possible D gene (6 bases). Germline V gene sequence: CDR1 SGDLS, CDR2 YYNGEE. The V and J ends lost 4 bases and 4 bases respectively, with 14 bases between them. The CDR3 contains 14 residues. The CDR3, as DNA: TGTGCCAGCAGCACTCCGGACAGCTCAGAGACCCAGTACTTC. Translation gives CASSTPDSSETQYF.

The chain couples TRBV27 to TRBJ2-3; D uncertain. From germline, CDR1 is MNHEY and CDR2 SMNVEV (reference sequence). The V gene lost 2 bases and the J gene lost 4 bases, with 7 bases spanning the gap. CDR3 length: 13 amino acids. In nucleotides, the CDR3 is TGTGCCAGCAGTTTAGGCCTCTCAGATACGCAGTATTTT. It specifies CASSLGLSDTQYF.

The chain combines TRBV5-1 with TRBJ2-1; D is perhaps TRBD1 (6 bases). The CDR3 loop spans 14 amino acids. Trimming stripped 7 bases from V and 5 bases from J, with 16 bases between. Germline V gene lookup returns CDR1 SGHRS and CDR2 YFSETQ. The CDR3 is CASVRTATDNEQFF. Here the CDR3 DNA reads TGCGCCAGCGTCCGGACAGCAACAGACAATGAGCAGTTCTTC.

In its sample, this clone was seen a few times. The chain has TRBV19 and TRBJ1-1, with D possibly matching TRBD1 (5 bases). The CDR3 is 15 amino acids. The germline CDR1 and CDR2 sequences are LNHDA and SQIVND (reference sequence). V lost 3 bases, J lost 7 bases, and 18 bases lay in between. The CDR3 here is CASSILGAGRVEAFF. The CDR3 bases are TGTGCCAGTAGTATCCTTGGTGCAGGGAGGGTTGAAGCTTTCTTT.

The V call is TRBV12-5, the J call TRBJ1-2, with a weak D call TRBD1 (6 bases). Trimming removed 6 bases from V and 0 bases from J, with 29 bases in between. CDR1 and CDR2 (germline): LGHNT, FRNRAP. The length of the CDR3 is 20 residues. In DNA form, the CDR3 reads TGTGCTAGTGGCCATGGCCGTTTCTCCGTCAGGGGTAAAGCTAACTATGGCTACACCTTC. Its protein is CASGHGRFSVRGKANYGYTF.

V gene TRBV6-5 combines with J gene TRBJ2-1; D perhaps matches TRBD1 (6 bases). The CDR3 spans 15 residues. Germline V gene lookup returns CDR1 MNHEY and CDR2 SVGAGI. Deletions cut 0 bases from V and 4 bases from J, with 10 bases between. The CDR3 loop is CASSYSQGQYNEQFF. The DNA for the CDR3 is TGTGCCAGCAGTTACTCGCAGGGACAATACAATGAGCAGTTCTTC.

The chain has TRBV5-4 and TRBJ1-3; TRBD1 is a possible D gene (5 bases). Germline V gene lookup returns CDR1 SGHNT and CDR2 YYREEE (reference sequence). The V and J ends lost 0 bases and 2 bases respectively, with 12 bases between them. The CDR3 runs to 16 residues. In DNA form, the CDR3 reads TGTGCCAGCAGCTTGGCCGCCGGCAGGGCTGGAAACACCATATATTTT. This translates into CASSLAAGRAGNTIYF. The full variable domain, completed using reference TRBV5-4 and TRBJ1-3, is ETGVTQSPTHLIKTRGQQVTLRCSSQSGHNTVSWYQQALGQGPQFIFQYYREEENGRGNFPPRFSGLQFPNYSSELNVNALELDDSALYLCASSLAAGRAGNTIYFGEGSWLTVV.

V is TRBV18 and J is TRBJ2-1, with a possible D match to TRBD2 (6 bases). Germline CDR1 KGHSH, CDR2 LQKENI. V dropped 2 bases and J dropped 10 bases, with 12 bases sitting between them. The CDR3 is 13 amino acids. The CDR3 region has the DNA TGTGCCAGCTCACCAACGCGGGACGACGAGCAGTTCTTC. Protein sequence: CASSPTRDDEQFF.

This clone is a singleton in its sample. V gene TRBV7-2 combines with J gene TRBJ1-2, with 8 bases aligning to TRBD1. The J segment lost 5 bases and the V segment lost 3 bases, leaving 5 bases of the junction unmatched. The germline V gene encodes CDR1 SGHTA and CDR2 FQGNSA. CDR3 length: 14 residues. The DNA for the CDR3 is TGTGCCAGCAGCTTCCCAGGGGGCTATTATGGCTACACCTTC. Protein sequence: CASSFPGGYYGYTF. Full variable domain (missing parts from reference TRBV7-2 and TRBJ1-2): GAGVSQSPSNKVTEKGKDVELRCDPISGHTALYWYRQSLGQGLEFLIYFQGNSAPDKSGLPSDRFSAERTGGSVSTLTIQRTQQEDSAVYLCASSFPGGYYGYTFGSGTRLTVV.

The CDR3 nucleotides are TGTGCCAGTTTAGGACAGTTCCACACTGAAGCTTTCTTT. Encoded protein: CASLGQFHTEAFF. V usage is TRBV19 and J usage is TRBJ1-1; possible D gene TRBD1, 6 bases. V lost 8 bases and J 3 bases, leaving 13 bases between the germline ends. CDR1 LNHDA and CDR2 SQIVND come from the germline V gene (reference sequence). CDR3 length: 13 residues.

This clone was observed a handful of times. The rearrangement links TRBV5-6 to TRBJ1-2; a possible D gene is TRBD1 (5 bases). V lost 0 bases and J lost 4, with 10 bases in between. The CDR3 consists of 14 residues. The germline CDR1 and CDR2 sequences are SGHDT and YYEEEE. As DNA, the CDR3 is TGTGCCAGCAGCTTGGCAGGGTATAGCTATGGCTACACCTTC. This translates into CASSLAGYSYGYTF.

This chain connects TRBV5-1 to TRBJ2-5, with D uncertain. The V gene lost 2 bases and the J gene lost 2 bases, with 7 bases spanning the gap. Germline CDR1 and CDR2: SGHRS and YFSETQ. This CDR3 has 13 residues. The CDR3 region has the DNA TGCGCCAGCAGCTTTGTGCAGCAAGAGACCCAGTACTTC. Its protein product is CASSFVQQETQYF. The variable domain in full, with the rest retrieved from reference TRBV5-1 and TRBJ2-5, is KAGVTQTPRYLIKTRGQQVTLSCSPISGHRSVSWYQQTPGQGLQFLFEYFSETQRNKGNFPGRFSGRQFSNSRSEMNVSTLELGDSALYLCASSFVQQETQYFGPGTRLLVL.

The sample holds one count of this clone. The chain couples TRBV27 to TRBJ2-7, with 10 bases aligning to TRBD2. This CDR3 is built from 15 residues. After removal of 3 bases from V and 1 base from J, the junction contained 3 bases not matched to a gene. Germline values: CDR1 MNHEY, CDR2 SMNVEV (reference sequence). Here the CDR3 DNA reads TGTGCCAGCAGTTTTGGAGCGGGAGGGTCCTACGAGCAGTACTTC. It codes for CASSFGAGGSYEQYF.

The chain recombines TRBV5-1 with TRBJ2-5, with a tentative D call TRBD2 (6 bases). V was pared by 7 bases and J by 2 bases, with 12 bases between. From germline, CDR1 is SGHRS and CDR2 YFSETQ. The CDR3 spans 13 residues. Written as DNA, the CDR3 is TGCGCCAGCCGAGGCAGCGGGCAAGAGACCCAGTACTTC. As protein: CASRGSGQETQYF. The whole variable domain, filled in from reference TRBV5-1 and TRBJ2-5, reads KAGVTQTPRYLIKTRGQQVTLSCSPISGHRSVSWYQQTPGQGLQFLFEYFSETQRNKGNFPGRFSGRQFSNSRSEMNVSTLELGDSALYLCASRGSGQETQYFGPGTRLLVL.

The V and J genes are TRBV4-3 and TRBJ1-5, with D tentatively TRBD1 (5 bases). Germline V gives CDR1 LGHNA, CDR2 YSLEER. V lost 0 bases and J 6 bases, leaving 6 bases between the germline ends. CDR3 length: 13 residues. The CDR3 region is CASSQDQGQPQHF. CDR3 in DNA: TGCGCCAGCAGCCAAGATCAGGGTCAGCCCCAGCATTTT.

This clone was found once. The genes are TRBV5-1 and TRBJ1-3; D is perhaps TRBD1 (6 bases). V was shortened by 4 bases and J by 3 bases, with 20 bases between the two germline ends. This CDR3 is built from 17 residues. The germline gives CDR1 SGHRS, CDR2 YFSETQ. As DNA, the CDR3 is TGCGCCAGCAGCCGAGACGAACGGGGGGCCGGTGGAAACACCATATATTTT. Translating gives CASSRDERGAGGNTIYF.

There are a few counts of this clone. This chain connects TRBV9 to TRBJ1-1; 10 bases line up with TRBD1. The V gene's germline CDR1 is SGDLS and CDR2 YYNGEE. The ends lost 0 bases at V and 0 bases at J; junction bases unmatched: 2. This CDR3 spans 16 amino acids. The CDR3 is CASSVEDRGMNTEAFF. DNA for the CDR3: TGTGCCAGCAGCGTAGAGGACAGGGGGATGAACACTGAAGCTTTCTTT.

The chain has TRBV27 and TRBJ2-1; 11 bases match TRBD2. V was clipped by 6 bases and J by 3 bases; unmatched bases: 4. The CDR3 contains 15 residues. CDR1 is MNHEY and CDR2 is SMNVEV in the germline V gene (reference sequence). CDR3 bases: TGTGCCAGCAGGGTAGCGGGAGGGGGCTACAATGAGCAGTTCTTC. Amino acids: CASRVAGGGYNEQFF.

The chain recombines TRBV7-9 with TRBJ2-7; a possible D gene is TRBD2 (6 bases). Germline loops: CDR1 SEHNR, CDR2 FQNEAQ (reference sequence). The CDR3 covers 15 residues. Trimming took off 5 bases at V and 12 bases at J, with 26 bases between the two ends. The CDR3 bases are TGTGCCAGCAGCCGAGGGACTCCGACTGCTGGAGGTCTGTACTTC. Protein: CASSRGTPTAGGLYF.

V and J are TRBV10-3 and TRBJ2-7; D perhaps matches TRBD1 (6 bases). From germline, CDR1 is ENHRY and CDR2 SYGVKD. The CDR3 is 12 residues long. Trimming removed 6 bases at V and 0 bases at J, with 6 bases between. As DNA, the CDR3 is TGTGCCATCAGACAGGGCTCCTACGAGCAGTACTTC. It translates to CAIRQGSYEQYF.

This chain connects TRBV14 to TRBJ2-7; 9 bases agree with TRBD1. The V gene end was trimmed by 5 bases and the J gene end by 3 bases; junction bases not matched to a gene: 2. The CDR3 has 13 residues. Germline values: CDR1 SGHDN, CDR2 FVKESK. The DNA of the CDR3 is TGTGCCAGCAGCAAGGACAGGGGCTACGAGCAGTACTTC. Amino acid sequence: CASSKDRGYEQYF.

CDR3 loop: CASSLGGQGNPEVHF. The CDR3 nucleotides are TGTGCCAGCAGCTTAGGAGGACAGGGAAATCCCGAAGTACATTTT. The rearrangement uses TRBV13 and TRBJ1-5; 8 positions match TRBD1. The CDR3 runs 15 residues. J gave up 16 bases and V 0 bases, and 14 bases lay outside the gene matches. CDR1 is PRHDT, CDR2 FYEKMQ, per germline (reference sequence).

The rearrangement links TRBV5-1 to TRBJ1-1; possibly TRBD1 for D (5 bases). CDR1 is SGHRS, CDR2 YFSETQ, per germline. This CDR3 spans 14 amino acids. The germline V and J ends were trimmed by 1 base and 1 base, with 8 bases remaining between them. The CDR3 sequence is CASSLNTGNTEAFF. The CDR3 DNA sequence: TGCGCCAGCAGCTTGAATACAGGGAACACTGAAGCTTTCTTT.

The table lists this clone with a few counts. The gene calls are TRBV5-1 and TRBJ2-7; 8 bases line up with TRBD2. This CDR3 contains 15 residues. Germline values: CDR1 SGHRS, CDR2 YFSETQ. Trimming cost V 4 bases and J 5 bases; bases outside gene matches: 11. CDR3 in amino acids: CASSLGFAGGDEQYF. The DNA for the CDR3 is TGCGCCAGCAGCCTGGGATTTGCGGGGGGCGACGAGCAGTACTTC.

This chain links TRBV5-6 with TRBJ2-7; D not certain. Germline V gene data show CDR1 as SGHDT and CDR2 as YYEEEE. The CDR3 runs to 11 residues. V was clipped by 2 bases and J by 3 bases, with 3 bases between them. In DNA form, the CDR3 reads TGTGCCAGCAGCTTCGGCTACGAGCAGTACTTC. Translated, it gives CASSFGYEQYF.

This clone came up a few times. The chain carries TRBV9 and TRBJ1-5; D is unresolved. Germline assignment: CDR1 SGDLS and CDR2 YYNGEE. Between the trimmed V and J ends, which lost 3 bases and 1 base, there was a span of 8 bases. This CDR3 comprises 14 residues. CDR3 nucleotides: TGTGCCAGCAGCGGCGACATGAGCAATCAGCCCCAGCATTTT. The encoded protein is CASSGDMSNQPQHF.

V and J are TRBV15 and TRBJ1-1; D not certain. Trimming pared 0 bases from V and 1 base from J, leaving 15 bases between. The CDR3 totals 17 residues. Germline lookup yields CDR1 LNHNV and CDR2 YYDKDF (reference sequence). CDR3: CATSRDLPDRGNTEAFF. The CDR3 DNA follows: TGTGCCACCAGCAGAGATTTACCTGACCGGGGGAACACTGAAGCTTTCTTT.